The source of this T cell receptor (beta chain) is a study of OX40 agonist ivuxolimab in advanced cancers. With respect to the entire study: Ivuxolimab, which targeted the costimulatory receptor OX40 (CD134), was an agonistic, fully human IgG2 monoclonal antibody. Among the 52 dose-escalation patients, some 20 had hepatocellular carcinoma, about 15 melanoma, 9 renal cell carcinoma and 9 head and neck cancer. Peripheral TCRbeta sequencing was intended to test whether TCR sequence diversity was altered and clonal T-cell expansion was caused by ivuxolimab. In the dose-escalation cohort, about four fifths of patients were male, and the mean age was roughly 60 years with a range of about 20 to 79. Intravenous ivuxolimab was administered to patients every 2 weeks at six dose levels: 0.01, 0.1, 0.3, 1.5, 3 and 10 mg/kg. Partial responses occurred in three dose-escalation patients: two with cutaneous melanoma and one with hepatocellular carcinoma. The paper covers the monotherapy dose-escalation part of the phase I ivuxolimab trial, which included N ≈ 54 patients. Prior anti-PD-1, anti-PD-L1 or anti-CTLA-4 therapy was permitted, and checkpoint inhibitors had been received by about two fifths of dose-escalation patients.

The trial excluded patients who had a history of autoimmune disease or were on systemic immunosuppression. In every dose cohort, peripheral blood was drawn for TCR sequencing at baseline, cycle 4 day 1, and cycle 7 day 1. Samples were obtained from an open-label, multicenter, first-in-human phase I dose-escalation trial of ivuxolimab. Adults with locally advanced or metastatic melanoma, renal cell, hepatocellular, or head and neck squamous cell carcinoma were enrolled in the trial. Before TCR sequencing, CD4+ T cells and CD8+ T cells from peripheral blood were sorted into separate populations. Trimming accounts for 4 bases at V and 1 base at J, while the number of junction bases matched to no gene is 4. The CDR3 measures 15 amino acids from cysteine to phenylalanine. Of the read, only the CDR3 DNA is kept; its 45 bases are in frame from base 1. Via the germline V gene (reference sequence), CDR1 is LNHDA and CDR2 SQIVND.

A word on this clone: Its antigen has not been determined. No base quality information exists; no much larger clone differs at one position.

Overall results and qualifications from the work: In partial responders in the 0.1-3.0 mg/kg groups, normalized peripheral clonal expansion was found to be among the lowest, especially among CD8+ T cells. At doses from 0.1 to 3.0 mg/kg, clonal expansion was seen in both CD4+ and CD8+ blood T cells between baseline and week 6. The antigen specificity of the peripheral T cells that underwent clonal expansion was not determined. After ivuxolimab, more expanded clones were found on average in CD8+ T cells than in CD4+ T cells. Low levels of normalized T-cell clonal expansion were also seen in some patients who did not respond.

Genomic DNA was extracted from sorted cells for sequencing of the TCRbeta CDR3 region. TCRbeta CDR3 regions were sequenced using the immunoSEQ Assay. TCRdb re-hosts the immuneACCESS table, in-frame sequences only. Its copies lack some clones; in the studies checked, an unresolved V gene accounts for under half of them, and the cause for the rest is not known. The sample includes 45,000 or so clones, with approximately 91% observed a single time. The ten top clones hold around 19% of the sample. The source is an adult with an advanced solid tumor such as melanoma, head and neck, liver or kidney cancer. The rearranged chain carries TRBV19 and TRBJ1-5, and 7 junction bases match TRBD1. The specimen was CD4+ or CD8+ T cells sorted from blood, collected in a trial of the OX40 agonist ivuxolimab. The CDR3 loop reads CASSTTGSSNQPQHF. In nucleotide form, the sequence is TGTGCCAGTAGTACGACAGGGTCCAGCAATCAGCCCCAGCATTTT.